Described below is a single TCR beta chain sequence and its context. Its antigen remains unknown. The PCR made use of 60 Vbeta and 13 Jbeta primers. The authors' processing: Unique TCR beta chains totaled 80 million to 100 million in a later count, with around 12 million of them shared. Data came from immunoSEQ multiplex PCR; TCRdb stores just in-frame clones and leaves some out. V and J calls plus clone size are reproduced from that table; the DNA served to infer D and trimming. The table lists under 200,000 clones, around 80% of them singletons, with roughly 7.5% in the top ten. The data originate from a study of cytomegalovirus exposure and HLA in healthy donors. Study-level points and caveats: Published work reported that the classifier diagnosed cytomegalovirus status with high specificity and sensitivity. According to the study, 180 or so TCR beta chains were cytomegalovirus-associated. In an earlier analysis, about 87% or about 30%: the productive usage of most TCR beta V segments.

Between the trimmed V and J ends, which lost 1 base and 3 bases, there was a span of 10 bases. The CDR3 totals 14 residues. Germline assignment: CDR1 SGHAT and CDR2 FQNNGV. This TCR derives from a woman aged 25 to 39 in good health and CMV-seropositive. Material for sequencing was PBMCs. The V call is TRBV11-2, the J call TRBJ2-7; D ambiguous. CDR3 bases: TGTGCCAGCAGCTTAGGGGCAGAGTACTACGAGCAGTACTTC. This translates into CASSLGAEYYEQYF.